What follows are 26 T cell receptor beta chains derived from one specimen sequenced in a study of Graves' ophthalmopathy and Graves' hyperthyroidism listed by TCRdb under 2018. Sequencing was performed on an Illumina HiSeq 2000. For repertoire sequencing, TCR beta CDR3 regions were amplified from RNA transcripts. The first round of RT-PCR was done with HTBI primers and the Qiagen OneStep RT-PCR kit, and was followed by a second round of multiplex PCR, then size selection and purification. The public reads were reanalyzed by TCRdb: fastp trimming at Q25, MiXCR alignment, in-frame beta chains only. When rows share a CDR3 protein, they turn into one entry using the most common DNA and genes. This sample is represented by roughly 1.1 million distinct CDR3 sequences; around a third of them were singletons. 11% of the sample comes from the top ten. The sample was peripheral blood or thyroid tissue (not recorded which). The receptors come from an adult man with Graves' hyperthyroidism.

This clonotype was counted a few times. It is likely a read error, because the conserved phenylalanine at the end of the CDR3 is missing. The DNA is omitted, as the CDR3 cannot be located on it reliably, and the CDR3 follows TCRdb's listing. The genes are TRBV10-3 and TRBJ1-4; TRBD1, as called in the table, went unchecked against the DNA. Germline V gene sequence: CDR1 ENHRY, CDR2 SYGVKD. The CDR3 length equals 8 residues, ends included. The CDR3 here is CAISTGYY.

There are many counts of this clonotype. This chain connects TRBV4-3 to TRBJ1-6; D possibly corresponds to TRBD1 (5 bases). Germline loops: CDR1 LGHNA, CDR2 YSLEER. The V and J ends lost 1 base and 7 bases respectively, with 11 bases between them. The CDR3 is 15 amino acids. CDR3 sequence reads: CASSQGSGKNSPLHF. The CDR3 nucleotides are TGCGCCAGCAGCCAAGGTTCAGGGAAGAATTCACCCCTCCACTTT.

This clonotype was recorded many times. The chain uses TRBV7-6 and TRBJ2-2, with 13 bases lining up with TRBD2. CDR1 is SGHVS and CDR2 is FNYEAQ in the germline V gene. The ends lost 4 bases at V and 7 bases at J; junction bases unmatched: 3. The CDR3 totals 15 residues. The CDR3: CASSSGLAGFGELFF. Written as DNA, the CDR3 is TGTGCCAGCAGCTCGGGACTAGCGGGGTTCGGGGAGCTGTTTTTT.

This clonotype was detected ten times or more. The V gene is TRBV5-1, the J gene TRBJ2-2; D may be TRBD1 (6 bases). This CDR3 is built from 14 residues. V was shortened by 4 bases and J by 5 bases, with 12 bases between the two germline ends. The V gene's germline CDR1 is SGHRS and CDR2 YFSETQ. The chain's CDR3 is CASSNGQSTGELFF. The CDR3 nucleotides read TGCGCCAGCAGCAATGGACAGTCTACCGGGGAGCTGTTTTTT.

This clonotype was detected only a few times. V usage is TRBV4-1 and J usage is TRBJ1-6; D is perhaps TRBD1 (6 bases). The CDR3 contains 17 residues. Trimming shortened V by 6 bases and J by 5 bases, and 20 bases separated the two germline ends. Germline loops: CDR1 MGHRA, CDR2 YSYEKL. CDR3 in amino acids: CASRALLEGVDNSPLHF. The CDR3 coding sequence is TGCGCCAGCAGGGCTTTGTTAGAGGGGGTTGATAATTCACCCCTCCACTTT.

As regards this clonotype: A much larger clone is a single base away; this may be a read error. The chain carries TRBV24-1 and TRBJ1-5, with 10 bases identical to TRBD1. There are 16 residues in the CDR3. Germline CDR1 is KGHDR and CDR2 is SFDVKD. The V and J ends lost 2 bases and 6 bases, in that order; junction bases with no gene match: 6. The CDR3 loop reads CATSDWGQGLGQPQHF. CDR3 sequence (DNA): TGTGCCACCAGTGATTGGGGACAGGGGTTAGGTCAGCCCCAGCATTTT.

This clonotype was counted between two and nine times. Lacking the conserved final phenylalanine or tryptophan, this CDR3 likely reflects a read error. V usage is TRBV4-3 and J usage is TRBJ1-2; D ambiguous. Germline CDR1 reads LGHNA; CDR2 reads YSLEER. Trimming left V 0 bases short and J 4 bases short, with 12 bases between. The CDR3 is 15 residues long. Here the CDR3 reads CASSQDFSGLYGYTV. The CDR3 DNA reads TGCGCCAGCAGCCAAGATTTTTCCGGCCTCTATGGCTACACCGTC.

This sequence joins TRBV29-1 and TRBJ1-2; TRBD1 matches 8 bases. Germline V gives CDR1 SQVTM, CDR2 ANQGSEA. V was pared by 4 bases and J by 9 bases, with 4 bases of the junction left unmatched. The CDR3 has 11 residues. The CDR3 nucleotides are TGCAGCGTTGCAAGGACAGGGCGCTACACCTTC. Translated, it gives CSVARTGRYTF.

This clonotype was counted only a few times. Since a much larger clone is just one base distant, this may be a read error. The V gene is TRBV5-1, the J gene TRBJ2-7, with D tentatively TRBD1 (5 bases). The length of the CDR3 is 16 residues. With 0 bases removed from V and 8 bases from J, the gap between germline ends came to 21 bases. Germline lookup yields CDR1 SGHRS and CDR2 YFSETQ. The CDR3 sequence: CASSLGPWAGMTKQYF. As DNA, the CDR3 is TGCGCCAGCAGCTTGGGTCCTTGGGCAGGGATGACCAAGCAGTACTTC. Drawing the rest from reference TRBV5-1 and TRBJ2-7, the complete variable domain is KAGVTQTPRYLIKTRGQQVTLSCSPISGHRSVSWYQQTPGQGLQFLFEYFSETQRNKGNFPGRFSGRQFSNSRSEMNVSTLELGDSALYLCASSLGPWAGMTKQYFGPGTRLTVT.

Here the CDR3 DNA reads TGTGCCACCGAGTCAGGGGGCGATGGCTACACCTTC. The encoded protein is CATESGGDGYTF. This chain connects TRBV19 to TRBJ1-2; 8 bases are a match to TRBD1. The CDR3 contains 12 residues. CDR1 and CDR2 (germline): LNHDA, SQIVND (reference sequence). Trimming at V came to 10 bases and at J to 6 bases, leaving 7 bases not matched to a gene.

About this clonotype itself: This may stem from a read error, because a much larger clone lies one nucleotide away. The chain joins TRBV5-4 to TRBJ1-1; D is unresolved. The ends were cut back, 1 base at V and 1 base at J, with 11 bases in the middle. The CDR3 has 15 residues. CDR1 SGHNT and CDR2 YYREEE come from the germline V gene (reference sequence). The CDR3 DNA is TGTGCCAGCAGCTTGAGTCCGAGTAAGAACACTGAAGCTTTCTTT. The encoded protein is CASSLSPSKNTEAFF.

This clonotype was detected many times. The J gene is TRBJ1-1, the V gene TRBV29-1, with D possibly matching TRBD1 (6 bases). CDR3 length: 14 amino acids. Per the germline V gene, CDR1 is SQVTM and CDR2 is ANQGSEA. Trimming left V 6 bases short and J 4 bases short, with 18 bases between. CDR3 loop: CSVLYGGQGTEAFF. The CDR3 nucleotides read TGCAGCGTACTTTACGGGGGGCAGGGCACTGAAGCTTTCTTT.

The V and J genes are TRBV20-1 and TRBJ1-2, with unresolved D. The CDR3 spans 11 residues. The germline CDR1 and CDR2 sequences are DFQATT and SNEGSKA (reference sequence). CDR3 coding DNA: TGCAGCACCAACGCTCGGGATGGCTACACCTTC. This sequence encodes CSTNARDGYTF.

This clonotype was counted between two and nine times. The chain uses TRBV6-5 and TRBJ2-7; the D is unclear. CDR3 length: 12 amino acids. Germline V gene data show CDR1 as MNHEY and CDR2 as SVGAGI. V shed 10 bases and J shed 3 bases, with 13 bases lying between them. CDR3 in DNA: TGTGCCACCCTCGGCACAGACTACGAGCAGTACTTC. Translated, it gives CATLGTDYEQYF.

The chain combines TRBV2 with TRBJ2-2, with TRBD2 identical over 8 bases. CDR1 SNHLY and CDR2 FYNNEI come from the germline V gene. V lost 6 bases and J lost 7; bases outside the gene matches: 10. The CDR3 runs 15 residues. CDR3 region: CASSAQTSVGGELFF. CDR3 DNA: TGTGCCAGCAGCGCTCAGACTAGCGTGGGCGGGGAGCTGTTTTTT.

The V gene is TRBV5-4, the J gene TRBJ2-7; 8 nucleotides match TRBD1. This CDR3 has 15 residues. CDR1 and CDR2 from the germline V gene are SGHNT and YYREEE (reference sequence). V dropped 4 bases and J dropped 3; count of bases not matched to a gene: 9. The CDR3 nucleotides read TGTGCCAGCAGCACCGACAGGGGAGACTTCTACGAGCAGTACTTC. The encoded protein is CASSTDRGDFYEQYF.

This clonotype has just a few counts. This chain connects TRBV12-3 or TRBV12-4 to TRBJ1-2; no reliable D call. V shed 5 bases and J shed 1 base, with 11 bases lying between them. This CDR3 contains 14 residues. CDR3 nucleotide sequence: TGTGCCAGCAGTCCGGCGCGTCATAACTATGGCTACACCTTC. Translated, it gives CASSPARHNYGYTF.

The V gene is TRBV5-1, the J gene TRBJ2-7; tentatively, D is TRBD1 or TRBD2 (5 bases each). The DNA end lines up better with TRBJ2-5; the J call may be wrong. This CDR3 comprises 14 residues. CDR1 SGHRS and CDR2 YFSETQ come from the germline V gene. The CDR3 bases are TGCGCCAGCAGCCAACCCGGGACCCCCGGGACCCAGTACTTC. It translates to CASSQPGTPGTQYF.

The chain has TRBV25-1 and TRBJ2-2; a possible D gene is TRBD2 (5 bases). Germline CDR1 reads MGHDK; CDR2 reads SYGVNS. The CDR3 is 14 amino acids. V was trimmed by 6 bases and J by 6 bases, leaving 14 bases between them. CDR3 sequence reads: CASSGDTSPGELFF. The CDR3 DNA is TGTGCCAGCAGCGGCGATACTAGTCCCGGGGAGCTGTTTTTT.

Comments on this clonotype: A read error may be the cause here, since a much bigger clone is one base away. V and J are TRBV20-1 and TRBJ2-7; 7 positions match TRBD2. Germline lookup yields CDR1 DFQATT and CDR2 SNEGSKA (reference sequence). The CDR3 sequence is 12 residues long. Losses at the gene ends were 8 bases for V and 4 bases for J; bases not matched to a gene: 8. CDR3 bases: TGCAGTCCCACGGTGGGAGGGTACGAGCAGTACTTC. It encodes CSPTVGGYEQYF.

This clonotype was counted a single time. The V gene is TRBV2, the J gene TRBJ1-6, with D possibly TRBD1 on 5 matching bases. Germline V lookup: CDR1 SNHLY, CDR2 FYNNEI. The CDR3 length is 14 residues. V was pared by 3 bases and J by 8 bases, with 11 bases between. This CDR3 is CASSDQGGDSPLHF. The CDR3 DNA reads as TGTGCCAGCAGTGACCAGGGAGGGGATTCACCCCTCCACTTT.

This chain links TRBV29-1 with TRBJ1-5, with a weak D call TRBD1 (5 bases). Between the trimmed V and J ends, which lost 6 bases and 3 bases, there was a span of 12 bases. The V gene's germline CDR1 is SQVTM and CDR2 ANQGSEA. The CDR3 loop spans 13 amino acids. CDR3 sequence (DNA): TGCAGCGTACACAGGAGGGACAATCAGCCCCAGCATTTT. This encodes CSVHRRDNQPQHF.

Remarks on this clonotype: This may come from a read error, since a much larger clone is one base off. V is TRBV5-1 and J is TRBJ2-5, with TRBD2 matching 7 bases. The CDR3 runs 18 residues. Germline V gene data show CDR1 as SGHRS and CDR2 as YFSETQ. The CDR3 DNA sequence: TGCGCCAGCAGCGTCAGGACTCCGGCGGGAGCCATCCAAGAGACCCGGTACTTC. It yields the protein CASSVRTPAGAIQETRYF.

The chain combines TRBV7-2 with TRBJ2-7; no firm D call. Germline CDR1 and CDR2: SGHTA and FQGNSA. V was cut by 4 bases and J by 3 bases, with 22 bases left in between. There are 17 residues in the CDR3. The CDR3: CASSSGLKTRYGYEQYF. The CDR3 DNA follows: TGTGCCAGCAGCTCAGGTCTCAAGACCCGATATGGCTACGAGCAGTACTTC. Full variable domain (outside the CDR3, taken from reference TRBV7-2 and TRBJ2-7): GAGVSQSPSNKVTEKGKDVELRCDPISGHTALYWYRQSLGQGLEFLIYFQGNSAPDKSGLPSDRFSAERTGGSVSTLTIQRTQQEDSAVYLCASSSGLKTRYGYEQYFGPGTRLTVT.

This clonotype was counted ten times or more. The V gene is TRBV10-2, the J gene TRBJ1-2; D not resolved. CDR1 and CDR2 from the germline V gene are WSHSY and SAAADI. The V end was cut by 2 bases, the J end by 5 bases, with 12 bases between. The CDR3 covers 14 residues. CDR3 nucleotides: TGCGCCAGCAGTGAGGACGGAAAAGCTTATGGCTACACCTTC. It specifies CASSEDGKAYGYTF.

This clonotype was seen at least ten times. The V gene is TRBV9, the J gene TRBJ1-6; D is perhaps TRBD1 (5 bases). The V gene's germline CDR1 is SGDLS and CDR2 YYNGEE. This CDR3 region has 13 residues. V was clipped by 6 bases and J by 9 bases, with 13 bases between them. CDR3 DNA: TGTGCCAGCACGTGGGGCGCGGGTTCACCCCTCCACTTT. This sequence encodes CASTWGAGSPLHF.